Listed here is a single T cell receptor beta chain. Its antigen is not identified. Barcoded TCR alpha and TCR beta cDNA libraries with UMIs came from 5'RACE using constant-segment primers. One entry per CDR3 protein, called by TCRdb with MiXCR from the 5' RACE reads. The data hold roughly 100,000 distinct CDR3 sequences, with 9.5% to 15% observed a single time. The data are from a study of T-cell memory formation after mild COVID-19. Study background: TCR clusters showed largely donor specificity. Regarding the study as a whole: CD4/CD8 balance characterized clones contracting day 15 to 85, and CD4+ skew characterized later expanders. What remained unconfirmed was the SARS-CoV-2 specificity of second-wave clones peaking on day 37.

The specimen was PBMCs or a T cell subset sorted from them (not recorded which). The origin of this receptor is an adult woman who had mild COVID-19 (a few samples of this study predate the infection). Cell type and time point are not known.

In DNA, the CDR3 is TGTGCCAGCACCTCTAGAATAGCGGGAGGGCCGGTTGAGCAGTTCTTC. The encoded protein is CASTSRIAGGPVEQFF. V is TRBV7-9 and J is TRBJ2-1; TRBD2 matches at 11 bases. CDR3 length equals 16 residues. The germline gives CDR1 SEHNR, CDR2 FQNEAQ (reference sequence). The junction had 14 bases not matched to a gene; V was cut back by 7 bases and J by 9 bases.